This is a list of T cell receptor beta chains from one sample in a study of CD8 T cells in ankylosing spondylitis. One entry per CDR3 protein results from TCRdb running MiXCR on the 5' RACE reads. The sample has 240,000 or so distinct CDR3 sequences; about 10% are singletons. The sequenced sample was blood, either unsorted or a sorted T cell fraction (not recorded which). The receptor set was obtained from a male donor with ankylosing spondylitis or in good health (not recorded which). CDR3s include the opening cysteine and the closing phenylalanine or tryptophan. D genes are given only for firm matches. Size values are once, few and many counts, or a class for expanded clones, and some rows have none.

abundance,d_gene,v_gene,j_gene,CDR3aa,CDR3nt
many,NA,TRBV12-3/TRBV12-4,TRBJ1-5,CASRTDRRSNQPQHF,TGTGCCAGCAGGACCGACAGGAGGAGCAATCAGCCCCAGCATTTT
few,TRBD1,TRBV7-2,TRBJ2-1,CASSLAGIGGDEQFF,TGTGCCAGCAGCTTAGCGGGAATAGGGGGCGATGAGCAGTTCTTC
many,TRBD2,TRBV2,TRBJ2-1,CASSALAAYNEQFF,TGTGCCAGCAGTGCCCTAGCGGCCTACAATGAGCAGTTCTTC
NA,TRBD2,TRBV5-1,TRBJ2-7,CASSYTTGQVASGSYEQYF,TGCGCCAGCAGCTATACGACGGGACAGGTTGCTAGCGGGAGCTACGAGCAGTACTTC
many,TRBD1,TRBV5-1,TRBJ2-1,CASSLQGDLAYNEQFF,TGCGCCAGCAGCTTGCAGGGGGACCTGGCCTACAATGAGCAGTTCTTC
many,NA,TRBV5-1,TRBJ1-1,CASSLSNDGGNTEAFF,TGCGCCAGCAGCTTGTCCAACGACGGCGGAAACACTGAAGCTTTCTTT
many,TRBD1,TRBV28,TRBJ1-5,CASSSSGTGWQPQHF,TGTGCCAGCAGTTCCTCCGGGACAGGGTGGCAGCCCCAGCATTTT
few,NA,TRBV7-2,TRBJ2-3,CASSFKGTDTQYF,TGTGCCAGCAGCTTCAAGGGCACAGATACGCAGTATTTT
few,NA,TRBV7-3,TRBJ2-3,CASSFSGANTQYF,TGTGCCAGCAGCTTCTCTGGGGCCAATACGCAGTATTTT
many,TRBD1,TRBV20-1,TRBJ2-7,CSAQIGQAYEQYF,TGCAGTGCCCAGATCGGACAGGCCTACGAGCAGTACTTC
NA,TRBD2,TRBV3-1,TRBJ2-3,CASSQEGLAGLTDTQYF,TGTGCCAGCAGCCAAGAAGGACTAGCGGGACTCACAGATACGCAGTATTTT
NA,TRBD1,TRBV5-1,TRBJ1-1,CASSFVIGTGNQEAFF,TGCGCCAGCAGCTTCGTGATAGGGACAGGGAACCAAGAAGCTTTCTTT
many,TRBD2,TRBV5-1,TRBJ2-1,CASSAPLAGGLLNEQFF,TGCGCCAGCAGCGCCCCCCTAGCGGGAGGGCTTCTCAATGAGCAGTTCTTC
NA,TRBD2,TRBV6-5,TRBJ2-7,CASSFTGTSGYEQYF,TGTGCCAGCAGTTTTACCGGGACTAGCGGTTACGAGCAGTACTTC
many,NA,TRBV11-1,TRBJ2-1,CASSLARIPGLINNEQFF,TGTGCCAGCAGCTTAGCCCGTATACCCGGGTTAATCAACAATGAGCAGTTCTTC
many,TRBD2,TRBV12-5,TRBJ2-5,CASAPSGGETQYF,TGTGCTAGTGCCCCCTCGGGGGGAGAGACCCAGTACTTC
many,NA,TRBV3-1,TRBJ2-3,CASSQLSSDTQYF,TGTGCCAGCAGCCAACTCTCGTCAGATACGCAGTATTTT
many,TRBD1,TRBV7-2,TRBJ1-2,CASSLVSGQGFGYTF,TGTGCCAGCAGCTTAGTTTCGGGACAGGGCTTTGGCTACACCTTC
many,TRBD2,TRBV5-1,TRBJ2-1,CASRSHEGTRLAGVNEQFF,TGCGCCAGCCGATCGCATGAGGGGACACGACTAGCGGGAGTCAATGAGCAGTTCTTC
NA,NA,TRBV12-3/TRBV12-4,TRBJ2-2,CASSLARGELFF,TGTGCCAGCAGTTTAGCCCGGGGGGAGCTGTTTTTT
many,NA,TRBV12-3/TRBV12-4,TRBJ2-2,CASSMIITGELFF,TGTGCCAGCAGTATGATAATCACCGGGGAGCTGTTTTTT
few,TRBD1,TRBV3-1,TRBJ1-1,CASSHESDRVNTEAFF,TGTGCCAGCAGCCATGAATCCGACAGGGTGAACACTGAAGCTTTCTTT
NA,NA,TRBV28,TRBJ1-1,CASRDGNTEAFF,TGTGCCAGCAGGGACGGGAACACTGAAGCTTTCTTT
many,NA,TRBV20-1,TRBJ1-2,CSARAAQVPNYGYTF,TGCAGTGCTAGAGCGGCCCAAGTACCTAACTATGGCTACACCTTC
NA,NA,TRBV12-3/TRBV12-4,TRBJ2-1,CASSPVLLNEQFF,TGTGCCAGCAGTCCGGTGTTGTTGAATGAGCAGTTCTTC
many,TRBD2,TRBV7-3,TRBJ2-7,CASSLWAGAYEQYF,TGTGCCAGCAGCTTATGGGCGGGGGCCTACGAGCAGTACTTC
many,NA,TRBV15,TRBJ2-7,CATSRDPLSSYEQYF,TGTGCCACCAGCAGAGATCCCCTTAGCTCCTACGAGCAGTACTTC
many,NA,TRBV9,TRBJ2-5,CASSVGATQEETQYF,TGTGCCAGCAGCGTAGGCGCGACGCAGGAAGAGACCCAGTACTTC
many,TRBD1,TRBV27,TRBJ1-6,CASRALTGEGSPLHF,TGTGCCAGCAGAGCCTTGACAGGGGAGGGTTCACCCCTCCACTTT
few,TRBD2,TRBV4-2,TRBJ2-1,CASSQAVSAGDSYNEQFF,TGTGCCAGCAGCCAAGCGGTTTCAGCGGGAGACTCCTACAATGAGCAGTTCTTC
NA,NA,TRBV27,TRBJ2-1,CVIGPVGNEQFF,TGTGTGATAGGGCCGGTGGGCAATGAGCAGTTCTTC
many,TRBD1,TRBV6-1,TRBJ2-2,CASRGTGETGELFF,TGTGCCAGCCGGGGGACAGGGGAAACCGGGGAGCTGTTTTTT
NA,NA,TRBV12-3/TRBV12-4,TRBJ1-5,CASTSGWDLVSNQPQHF,TGTGCCAGCACCTCTGGGTGGGACCTTGTTAGCAATCAGCCCCAGCATTTT
few,NA,TRBV10-3,TRBJ1-2,CAIRPEGPKIYGYTF,TGTGCCATCAGGCCCGAGGGTCCCAAAATCTATGGCTACACCTTC
many,TRBD2,TRBV20-1,TRBJ2-7,CSTSGRVDEQYF,TGCAGCACTAGCGGGAGGGTGGACGAGCAGTACTTC
NA,TRBD2,TRBV4-1,TRBJ2-1,CASSQDTGLAGNVQFF,TGCGCCAGCAGCCAAGATACAGGACTAGCGGGTAATGTGCAGTTCTTC
NA,NA,TRBV7-8,TRBJ2-5,CASSGRDYQETQYF,TGTGCCAGCAGCGGCCGGGACTACCAAGAGACCCAGTACTTC
few,NA,TRBV7-3,TRBJ2-5,CASSLLDRETQYF,TGTGCCAGCAGCTTACTGGATCGAGAGACCCAGTACTTC
NA,TRBD1,TRBV10-3,TRBJ2-5,CAISDLEQGYQETQYF,TGTGCCATCAGTGATCTAGAACAGGGGTACCAAGAGACCCAGTACTTC
few,NA,TRBV11-2,TRBJ2-1,CASSLLRRGVGEQFF,TGTGCCAGCAGCTTATTACGACGGGGAGTAGGGGAGCAGTTCTTC
few,NA,TRBV7-9,TRBJ1-1,CASRRKRTDRPTEAFF,TGTGCCAGCAGACGTAAGAGGACTGACAGACCCACTGAAGCTTTCTTT
many,NA,TRBV7-3,TRBJ2-3,CASGGGAIHTDTQYF,TGTGCCAGCGGTGGGGGCGCGATCCACACAGATACGCAGTATTTT
few,TRBD2,TRBV29-1,TRBJ2-5,CSIWGPSGGEETQYF,TGCAGCATCTGGGGGCCTAGCGGGGGTGAAGAGACCCAGTACTTC
many,TRBD2,TRBV5-1,TRBJ2-1,CASSLVLAENNEQFF,TGCGCCAGCAGCTTGGTTCTAGCGGAGAACAATGAGCAGTTCTTC
few,TRBD2,TRBV12-3/TRBV12-4,TRBJ2-7,CASSLGRLAGGPIHEQYF,TGTGCCAGCAGTTTAGGTCGCCTAGCGGGAGGGCCGATACACGAGCAGTACTTC